Below, 17 T cell receptor beta chains from the same sample are listed, as sequenced in a study of OX40 agonist ivuxolimab in advanced cancers. Measured with immunoSEQ multiplex PCR; TCRdb has only the in-frame clones, and not every one. The sample has tens of thousands of clones; 80% to 85% are singletons. The sequencing used CD4+ or CD8+ T cells sorted from blood, collected in a trial of the OX40 agonist ivuxolimab. Receptor source: an adult with an advanced solid tumor such as melanoma, head and neck, liver or kidney cancer.

The chain carries TRBV5-1 and TRBJ2-2; no reliable D call. The germline CDR1 and CDR2 sequences are SGHRS and YFSETQ. Between the trimmed V and J ends, which lost 4 bases and 5 bases, there was a span of 9 bases. This CDR3 is 13 amino acids long. CDR3 in amino acids: CASSRSDTGELFF. The CDR3 nucleotides are TGCGCCAGCAGCCGGAGTGATACCGGGGAGCTGTTTTTT.

J is TRBJ2-4 and V is TRBV7-2; maybe TRBD2 (5 bases). V was trimmed by 0 bases and J by 8 bases, leaving 17 bases between them. This CDR3 contains 16 residues. Germline lookup yields CDR1 SGHTA and CDR2 FQGNSA. Written as DNA, the CDR3 is TGTGCCAGCAGCTTAGCGGTAGAGCGGCCCTGGCACATTCAGTACTTC. This gives the protein CASSLAVERPWHIQYF.

The chain employs TRBV25-1 and TRBJ2-5, with 12 bases that match TRBD2. The V and J ends lost 5 bases and 5 bases, in that order; junction bases with no gene match: 6. Looked up from germline, CDR1 is MGHDK and CDR2 is SYGVNS. CDR3 length: 15 amino acids. The CDR3, as DNA: TGTGCCAGCAGTAAACGACTAGCGGGAGTGGAGACCCAGTACTTC. This gives the protein CASSKRLAGVETQYF.

The rearrangement uses TRBV15 and TRBJ1-6; TRBD1 might be the D (6 bases). This CDR3 has 16 residues. The germline V gene encodes CDR1 LNHNV and CDR2 YYDKDF (reference sequence). Trimming took 0 bases from V and 7 from J, leaving 13 bases between them. The CDR3, as DNA: TGTGCCACCAGCAGAGATGAGGGAAGGGGGAATTCACCCCTCCACTTT. The encoded protein is CATSRDEGRGNSPLHF.

This clone has only one observation. The V call is TRBV28, the J call TRBJ1-1; D unresolved. Germline V gives CDR1 MDHEN, CDR2 SYDVKM. Deletions cut 6 bases from V and 2 bases from J, with 13 bases between. The CDR3 has 14 amino acids. CDR3 protein: CASSAGRLNTEAFF. The CDR3 DNA is TGTGCCAGCAGCGCCGGACGATTAAACACTGAAGCTTTCTTT.

The chain is built from TRBV10-1 and TRBJ2-2, with 8 bases that match TRBD1. CDR1 and CDR2 (germline): WNHNN, SYGVQD (reference sequence). This CDR3 is built from 14 residues. The J segment lost 4 bases and the V segment lost 5 bases, leaving 3 bases of the junction unmatched. This CDR3 is CASSWDRSTGELFF. CDR3 DNA sequence: TGCGCCAGCAGTTGGGACAGGTCCACCGGGGAGCTGTTTTTT.

The CDR3: CASSFRAGSGEQYF. The CDR3 bases are TGTGCCAGCAGTTTTCGGGCAGGGTCTGGGGAGCAGTACTTC. The J gene is TRBJ2-7, the V gene TRBV28; TRBD1 might be the D (5 bases). V lost 3 bases to trimming and J lost 7 bases, with 16 bases between them. Germline CDR1 is MDHEN and CDR2 is SYDVKM. CDR3 length: 14 amino acids.

This chain connects TRBV19 to TRBJ1-4; D is unclear. CDR3 length: 15 residues. The germline V and J ends were trimmed by 6 bases and 2 bases, with 13 bases remaining between them. Per germline, CDR1 LNHDA and CDR2 SQIVND (reference sequence). CDR3 in amino acids: CASREGQLTNEKLFF. The CDR3 nucleotides are TGTGCCAGTAGAGAAGGGCAGCTTACTAATGAAAAACTGTTTTTT.

This clone was recorded only once. This sequence joins TRBV11-2 and TRBJ2-1; no reliable D call. V lost 4 bases, J lost 6 bases, and 13 bases lay in between. The germline V gene encodes CDR1 SGHAT and CDR2 FQNNGV. The CDR3 extends over 14 amino acids. The CDR3 nucleotides read TGTGCCAGCAGCTCCGGGCCCAGGATCAATGAGCAGTTCTTC. It specifies CASSSGPRINEQFF.

V usage is TRBV28 and J usage is TRBJ1-4; D ambiguous. This CDR3 is 15 amino acids long. V was shortened by 5 bases and J by 0 bases, with 10 bases between the two germline ends. Germline V gene data show CDR1 as MDHEN and CDR2 as SYDVKM. The DNA of the CDR3 is TGTGCCAGCAGTCCGCCCCGATCAACTAATGAAAAACTGTTTTTT. Translation gives CASSPPRSTNEKLFF.

CDR3 sequence: CASSFSGNRKTQYF. In DNA, the CDR3 is TGTGCCAGCAGTTTTAGCGGGAATCGCAAGACCCAGTACTTC. V and J are TRBV27 and TRBJ2-5; 8 bases map to TRBD2. The CDR3 contains 14 residues. Per the germline V gene, CDR1 is MNHEY and CDR2 is SMNVEV (reference sequence). The V gene end was trimmed by 3 bases and the J gene end by 6 bases; junction bases not matched to a gene: 6.

The chain employs TRBV18 and TRBJ2-1, with 8 bases matching TRBD1. CDR1 KGHSH and CDR2 LQKENI come from the germline V gene. J lost 9 bases, V lost 3 bases, and 1 base had no gene match. This CDR3 region has 12 residues. CDR3 coding DNA: TGTGCCAGCTCACCGACAGGGGTTGAGCAGTTCTTC. Encoded protein: CASSPTGVEQFF.

The J gene is TRBJ2-1, the V gene TRBV7-6; tentatively, D is TRBD2 (6 bases). CDR1 and CDR2 (germline): SGHVS, FNYEAQ. This CDR3 contains 17 residues. V was shortened by 1 base and J by 7 bases, with 20 bases between the two germline ends. The CDR3 DNA is TGTGCCAGCAGCTTAGTAGCAGGGACCCTCGGGGGTAATGAGCAGTTCTTC. Protein product: CASSLVAGTLGGNEQFF.

The chain employs TRBV5-4 and TRBJ2-5; D is undetermined. The CDR3 has 15 amino acids. Per germline, CDR1 SGHNT and CDR2 YYREEE (reference sequence). Deletions cut 0 bases from V and 1 base from J, with 10 bases between. Written as DNA, the CDR3 is TGTGCCAGCAGCTTGGGGGGAAATACCCAAGAGACCCAGTACTTC. Its translation: CASSLGGNTQETQYF.

This chain joins TRBV25-1 and TRBJ1-5; D gene unclear. Trimming shortened V by 0 bases and J by 9 bases, and 12 bases separated the two germline ends. This CDR3 is 14 amino acids long. CDR1 and CDR2 from the germline V gene are MGHDK and SYGVNS. CDR3 residues: CASSEYKGLGPQHF. The CDR3 DNA is TGTGCCAGCAGTGAATACAAAGGGCTCGGGCCCCAGCATTTT.

The CDR3 DNA sequence: TGTGCCAGCAGCCAATCATCTGAAGCTTTCTTT. It specifies CASSQSSEAFF. The gene calls are TRBV14 and TRBJ1-1; no clear D. The CDR3 totals 11 residues. CDR1 and CDR2 (germline): SGHDN, FVKESK. Trimming took off 2 bases at V and 6 bases at J, with 4 bases between the two ends.

The chain uses TRBV11-3 and TRBJ2-1, with a weak D call TRBD1 (6 bases). CDR1 is SGHNT and CDR2 is YENEEA in the germline V gene. This CDR3 comprises 15 residues. The V end was cut by 3 bases, the J end by 5 bases, with 14 bases between. The DNA of the CDR3 is TGTGCCAGCAGCTTCGGGCAGGGGTCCCACAATGAGCAGTTCTTC. Translation: CASSFGQGSHNEQFF.